A selection of T cell receptor beta chains follows, all from one sample in a study of identifying expanded T cells in peripheral blood. TCRdb keeps only in-frame clones here, not all; method: immunoSEQ multiplex PCR. The data hold about 90,000 clones, with roughly 86% observed a single time. The sequencing input was blood. The receptors were gathered from a person aged 18 to 75 in good health. The CDR3 runs from the conserved cysteine through the conserved F or W. Each record gives: clone size, J gene, D gene, V gene, CDR3 protein, CDR3 DNA. A D gene is named only where the DNA matches it firmly. A clone size is listed for some rows: how often the clone was seen (once, few, many), or a class if it is expanded.

clone size: .
J gene: TRBJ2-3
D gene: .
V gene: TRBV1
CDR3 protein: CTARNSSGGPDTQYF
CDR3 DNA: TGCACCGCACGCAACTCTAGCGGGGGGCCAGATACGCAGTATTTT

clone size: .
J gene: TRBJ2-7
D gene: .
V gene: TRBV13
CDR3 protein: CASSLEGGGLSSYEQYF
CDR3 DNA: TGTGCCAGCAGCTTAGAAGGGGGGGGCCTAAGCTCCTACGAGCAGTACTTC

clone size: .
J gene: TRBJ2-5
D gene: TRBD2
V gene: TRBV11-1
CDR3 protein: CASSLIRRGLAGTQETQYF
CDR3 DNA: TGTGCCAGCAGCTTAATACGTCGAGGGTTAGCGGGGACCCAAGAGACCCAGTACTTC

clone size: .
J gene: TRBJ2-7
D gene: .
V gene: TRBV21-1
CDR3 protein: CASSYIGWYEQYF
CDR3 DNA: TGTGCCAGCAGCTACATAGGGTGGTACGAGCAGTACTTC

clone size: .
J gene: TRBJ1-3
D gene: TRBD1
V gene: TRBV15
CDR3 protein: CATSRITGTGAGHTIYF
CDR3 DNA: TGTGCCACCAGCAGGATAACCGGGACAGGGGCCGGTCACACCATATATTTT

clone size: .
J gene: TRBJ1-5
D gene: .
V gene: TRBV4-1
CDR3 protein: CASSQNTDGPSPQHF
CDR3 DNA: TGCGCCAGCAGCCAGAATACGGACGGTCCATCGCCCCAGCATTTT

clone size: .
J gene: TRBJ2-3
D gene: .
V gene: TRBV11-1
CDR3 protein: CASSLNRADTQYF
CDR3 DNA: TGTGCCAGCAGCTTAAACAGGGCAGATACGCAGTATTTT

clone size: .
J gene: TRBJ2-2
D gene: .
V gene: TRBV30
CDR3 protein: CAWSVWSGSSGELFF
CDR3 DNA: TGTGCCTGGAGTGTATGGTCAGGTTCCTCGGGGGAGCTGTTTTTT

clone size: .
J gene: TRBJ2-5
D gene: .
V gene: TRBV18
CDR3 protein: CASSPVTTQETQYF
CDR3 DNA: TGTGCCAGCTCACCAGTTACAACCCAAGAGACCCAGTACTTC

clone size: .
J gene: TRBJ1-2
D gene: TRBD1
V gene: TRBV4-3
CDR3 protein: CASSPRDRGFYGYTF
CDR3 DNA: TGCGCCAGCAGCCCTCGGGACAGGGGCTTCTATGGCTACACCTTC

clone size: .
J gene: TRBJ1-1
D gene: TRBD1
V gene: TRBV4-2
CDR3 protein: CASSQDTDRVIATEAFF
CDR3 DNA: TGTGCCAGCAGCCAAGATACGGACAGGGTGATTGCCACTGAAGCTTTCTTT

clone size: .
J gene: TRBJ2-5
D gene: .
V gene: TRBV6-1
CDR3 protein: CASTRGMGETQYF
CDR3 DNA: TGTGCCAGCACGCGGGGCATGGGGGAGACCCAGTACTTC

clone size: .
J gene: TRBJ1-2
D gene: TRBD1
V gene: TRBV5-1
CDR3 protein: CASSLRRRDREGYTF
CDR3 DNA: TGCGCCAGCAGCCTCCGACGAAGGGACAGGGAAGGCTACACCTTC

clone size: .
J gene: TRBJ2-3
D gene: .
V gene: TRBV18
CDR3 protein: CASSRSTDTQYF
CDR3 DNA: TGTGCCAGCTCGAGGAGCACAGATACGCAGTATTTT

clone size: once
J gene: TRBJ2-7
D gene: .
V gene: TRBV4-1
CDR3 protein: CASSQERTGSYEQYF
CDR3 DNA: TGCGCCAGCAGCCAAGAAAGGACTGGCTCCTACGAGCAGTACTTC

clone size: .
J gene: TRBJ1-1
D gene: TRBD1
V gene: TRBV5-1
CDR3 protein: CASSGDRAFPGNTEAFF
CDR3 DNA: TGCGCCAGCAGCGGGGACAGGGCCTTCCCGGGGAACACTGAAGCTTTCTTT

clone size: .
J gene: TRBJ1-3
D gene: .
V gene: TRBV5-1
CDR3 protein: CASSQTAGTGNTIYF
CDR3 DNA: TGCGCCAGCAGCCAAACCGCAGGGACTGGAAACACCATATATTTT

clone size: .
J gene: TRBJ1-2
D gene: .
V gene: TRBV6-5
CDR3 protein: CASSYSYRDYGYTF
CDR3 DNA: TGTGCCAGCAGTTACTCATACAGGGACTATGGCTACACCTTC

clone size: .
J gene: TRBJ2-7
D gene: .
V gene: TRBV6-5
CDR3 protein: CASSRDISYEQYF
CDR3 DNA: TGTGCCAGCAGTCGCGACATCTCCTACGAGCAGTACTTC

clone size: .
J gene: TRBJ1-1
D gene: .
V gene: TRBV27
CDR3 protein: CASSLSLGLYEAFF
CDR3 DNA: TGTGCCAGCAGTTTATCGCTGGGGTTGTATGAAGCTTTCTTT

clone size: .
J gene: TRBJ1-1
D gene: .
V gene: TRBV11-3
CDR3 protein: CATRTGPDNKEAFF
CDR3 DNA: TGTGCCACCCGGACCGGACCGGACAATAAAGAAGCTTTCTTT

clone size: .
J gene: TRBJ1-1
D gene: .
V gene: TRBV4-3
CDR3 protein: CASSQEGDTDEAFF
CDR3 DNA: TGCGCCAGCAGCCAAGAAGGGGACACTGATGAAGCTTTCTTT

clone size: once
J gene: TRBJ2-7
D gene: .
V gene: TRBV9
CDR3 protein: CASSVEASHPYEQYF
CDR3 DNA: TGTGCCAGCAGCGTAGAGGCCTCACATCCCTACGAGCAGTACTTC

clone size: once
J gene: TRBJ1-1
D gene: .
V gene: TRBV4-1
CDR3 protein: CASSQDLYTEAFF
CDR3 DNA: TGCGCCAGCAGCCAAGACTTGTACACTGAAGCTTTCTTT

clone size: .
J gene: TRBJ2-1
D gene: .
V gene: TRBV6-6
CDR3 protein: CASSYSIAEQFF
CDR3 DNA: TGTGCCAGCAGTTACTCGATAGCTGAGCAGTTCTTC

clone size: .
J gene: TRBJ2-1
D gene: .
V gene: TRBV7-9
CDR3 protein: CASSLAGWGLELEQFF
CDR3 DNA: TGTGCCAGCAGCTTAGCTGGGTGGGGCTTGGAGCTTGAGCAGTTCTTC

clone size: once
J gene: TRBJ1-2
D gene: .
V gene: TRBV9
CDR3 protein: CASSVDGGADRGYTF
CDR3 DNA: TGTGCCAGCAGCGTAGATGGCGGAGCGGACCGTGGCTACACCTTC

clone size: few
J gene: TRBJ1-6
D gene: .
V gene: TRBV10-1
CDR3 protein: CASSESGNSPLHF
CDR3 DNA: TGCGCCAGCAGTGAGTCCGGGAACTCACCCCTCCACTTT

clone size: .
J gene: TRBJ1-2
D gene: .
V gene: TRBV11-2
CDR3 protein: CASSLDVGGAGRYTF
CDR3 DNA: TGTGCCAGCAGCTTAGATGTGGGAGGGGCTGGGCGCTACACCTTC

clone size: .
J gene: TRBJ2-1
D gene: .
V gene: TRBV10-3
CDR3 protein: CAISSQGNEQFF
CDR3 DNA: TGTGCCATCAGTTCACAGGGAAATGAGCAGTTCTTC

clone size: .
J gene: TRBJ2-1
D gene: TRBD2
V gene: TRBV6-5
CDR3 protein: CASSYSGGDSYNEQFF
CDR3 DNA: TGTGCCAGCAGTTACTCGGGGGGGGACTCCTACAATGAGCAGTTCTTC

clone size: .
J gene: TRBJ1-1
D gene: .
V gene: TRBV18
CDR3 protein: CASSPIPRNTEAFF
CDR3 DNA: TGTGCCAGCTCACCAATCCCGCGGAACACTGAAGCTTTCTTT

clone size: few
J gene: TRBJ2-7
D gene: .
V gene: TRBV9
CDR3 protein: CASSVDAGPTYEQYF
CDR3 DNA: TGTGCCAGCAGCGTCGATGCAGGGCCCACCTACGAGCAGTACTTC

clone size: .
J gene: TRBJ2-3
D gene: .
V gene: TRBV7-8
CDR3 protein: CASSPARDMITDTQYF
CDR3 DNA: TGTGCCAGCAGCCCCGCCCGGGACATGATCACAGATACGCAGTATTTT

clone size: .
J gene: TRBJ1-2
D gene: .
V gene: TRBV4-3
CDR3 protein: CASSQAETVYGYTF
CDR3 DNA: TGCGCCAGCAGCCAAGCAGAGACGGTCTATGGCTACACCTTC

clone size: .
J gene: TRBJ1-1
D gene: .
V gene: TRBV15
CDR3 protein: CATSRLWGEGTEAFF
CDR3 DNA: TGTGCCACCAGCCGACTTTGGGGTGAGGGGACTGAAGCTTTCTTT

clone size: .
J gene: TRBJ1-6
D gene: .
V gene: TRBV11-1
CDR3 protein: CASSLVGNSPLHF
CDR3 DNA: TGTGCCAGCAGCTTAGTCGGGAATTCACCCCTCCACTTT

clone size: few
J gene: TRBJ1-2
D gene: .
V gene: TRBV6-1
CDR3 protein: CASRQDSNYGYTF
CDR3 DNA: TGTGCCAGCCGTCAGGATTCTAACTATGGCTACACCTTC

clone size: .
J gene: TRBJ2-2
D gene: .
V gene: TRBV5-4
CDR3 protein: CASSPSPGGPLSTGELFF
CDR3 DNA: TGTGCCAGCAGCCCATCCCCCGGGGGACCTTTGTCTACCGGGGAGCTGTTTTTT

clone size: once
J gene: TRBJ1-2
D gene: TRBD1
V gene: TRBV18
CDR3 protein: CASSHWDSNYGYTF
CDR3 DNA: TGTGCCAGCTCACATTGGGACAGCAACTATGGCTACACCTTC

clone size: .
J gene: TRBJ1-1
D gene: .
V gene: TRBV27
CDR3 protein: CASSFSRGTEAFF
CDR3 DNA: TGTGCCAGCAGTTTCAGTAGAGGCACTGAAGCTTTCTTT

clone size: once
J gene: TRBJ2-5
D gene: TRBD2
V gene: TRBV5-6
CDR3 protein: CASSLPSLAGDQETQYF
CDR3 DNA: TGTGCCAGCAGCTTGCCCTCGCTAGCGGGGGATCAAGAGACCCAGTACTTC

clone size: .
J gene: TRBJ2-1
D gene: .
V gene: TRBV18
CDR3 protein: CASSPAGRGVDEQFF
CDR3 DNA: TGTGCCAGCTCCCCGGCGGGGCGGGGAGTGGATGAGCAGTTCTTC

clone size: .
J gene: TRBJ1-3
D gene: .
V gene: TRBV15
CDR3 protein: CATSRIKGQTGNTIYF
CDR3 DNA: TGTGCCACCAGCAGAATCAAGGGTCAGACTGGAAACACCATATATTTT

clone size: .
J gene: TRBJ2-6
D gene: .
V gene: TRBV12-5
CDR3 protein: CASGLTGANVLTF
CDR3 DNA: TGTGCTAGTGGTCTAACTGGGGCCAACGTCCTGACTTTC

clone size: .
J gene: TRBJ2-7
D gene: .
V gene: TRBV6-6
CDR3 protein: CASSYNQGLYEQYF
CDR3 DNA: TGTGCCAGCAGTTACAATCAGGGTCTCTACGAGCAGTACTTC